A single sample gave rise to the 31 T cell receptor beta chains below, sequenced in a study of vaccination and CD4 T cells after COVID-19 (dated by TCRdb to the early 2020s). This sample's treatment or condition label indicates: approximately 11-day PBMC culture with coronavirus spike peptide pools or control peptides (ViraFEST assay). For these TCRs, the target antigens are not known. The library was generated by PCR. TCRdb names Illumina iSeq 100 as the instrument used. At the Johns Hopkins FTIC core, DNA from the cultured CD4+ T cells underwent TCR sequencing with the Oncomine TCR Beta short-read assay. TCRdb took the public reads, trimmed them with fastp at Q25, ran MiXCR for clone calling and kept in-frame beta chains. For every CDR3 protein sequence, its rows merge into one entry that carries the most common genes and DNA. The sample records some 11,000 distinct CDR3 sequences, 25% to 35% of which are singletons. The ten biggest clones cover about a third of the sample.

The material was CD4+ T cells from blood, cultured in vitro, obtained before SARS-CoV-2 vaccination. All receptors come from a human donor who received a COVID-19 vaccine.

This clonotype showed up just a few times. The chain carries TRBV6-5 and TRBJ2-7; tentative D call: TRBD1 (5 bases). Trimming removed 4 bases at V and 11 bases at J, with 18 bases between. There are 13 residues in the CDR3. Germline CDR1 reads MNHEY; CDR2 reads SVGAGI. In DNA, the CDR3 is TGTGCCAGCAGTTCGTCGGACAACTCTAATAAGTACTTC. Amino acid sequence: CASSSSDNSNKYF.

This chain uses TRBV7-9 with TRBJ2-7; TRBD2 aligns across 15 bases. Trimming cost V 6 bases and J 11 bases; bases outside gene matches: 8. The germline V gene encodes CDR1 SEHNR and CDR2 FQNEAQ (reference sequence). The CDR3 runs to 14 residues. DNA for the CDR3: TGTGCCAGCAGTTCCGGGACTAGCGGGGGGCCCGAGTACTTC. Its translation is CASSSGTSGGPEYF.

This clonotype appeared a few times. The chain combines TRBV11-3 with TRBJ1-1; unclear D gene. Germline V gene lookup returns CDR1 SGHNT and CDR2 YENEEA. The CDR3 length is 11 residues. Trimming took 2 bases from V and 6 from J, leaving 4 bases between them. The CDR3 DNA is TGTGCCAGCAGCTTATCGTCTGAAGCTTTCTTT. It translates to CASSLSSEAFF.

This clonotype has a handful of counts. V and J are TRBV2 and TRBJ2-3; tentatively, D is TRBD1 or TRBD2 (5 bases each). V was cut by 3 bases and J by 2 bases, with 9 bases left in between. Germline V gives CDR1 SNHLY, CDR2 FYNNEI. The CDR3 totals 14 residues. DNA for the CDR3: TGTGCCAGCAGTGAGGGACCTAACACAGATACGCAGTATTTT. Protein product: CASSEGPNTDTQYF.

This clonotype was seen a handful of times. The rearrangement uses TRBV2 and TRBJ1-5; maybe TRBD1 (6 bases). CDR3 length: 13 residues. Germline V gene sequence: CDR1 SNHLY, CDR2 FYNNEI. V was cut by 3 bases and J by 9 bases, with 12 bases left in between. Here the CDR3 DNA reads TGTGCCAGCAGTGAGCGGCAGGGGCGGCCCCAGCATTTT. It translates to CASSERQGRPQHF.

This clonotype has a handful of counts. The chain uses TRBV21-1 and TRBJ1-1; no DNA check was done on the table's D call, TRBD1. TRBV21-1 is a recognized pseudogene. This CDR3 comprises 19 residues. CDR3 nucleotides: TGTGCCAGCAGCAAAGCCGGACAGGGGGCGAAAAGGATGAACACTGAAGCTTTCTTT. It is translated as CASSKAGQGAKRMNTEAFF.

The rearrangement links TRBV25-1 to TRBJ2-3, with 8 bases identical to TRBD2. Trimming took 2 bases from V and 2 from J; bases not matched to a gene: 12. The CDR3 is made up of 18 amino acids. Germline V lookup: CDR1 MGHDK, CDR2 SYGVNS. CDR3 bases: TGTGCCAGCAGTGAACCGAGGGGGGGAGCGGGGGCCACAGATACGCAGTATTTT. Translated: CASSEPRGGAGATDTQYF.

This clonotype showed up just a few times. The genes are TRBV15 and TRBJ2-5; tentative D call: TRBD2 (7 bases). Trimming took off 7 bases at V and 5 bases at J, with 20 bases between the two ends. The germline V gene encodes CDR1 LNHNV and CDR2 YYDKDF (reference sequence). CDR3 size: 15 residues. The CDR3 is CATTASGGRGETQYF. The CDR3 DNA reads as TGTGCCACCACCGCGTCGGGGGGCCGAGGGGAGACCCAGTACTTC.

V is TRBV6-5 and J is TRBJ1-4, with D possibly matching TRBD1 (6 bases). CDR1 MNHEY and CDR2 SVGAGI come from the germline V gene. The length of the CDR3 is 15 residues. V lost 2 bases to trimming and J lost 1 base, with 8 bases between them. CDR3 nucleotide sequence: TGTGCCAGCAGTTACGACAGGAGAACTAATGAAAAACTGTTTTTT. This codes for CASSYDRRTNEKLFF.

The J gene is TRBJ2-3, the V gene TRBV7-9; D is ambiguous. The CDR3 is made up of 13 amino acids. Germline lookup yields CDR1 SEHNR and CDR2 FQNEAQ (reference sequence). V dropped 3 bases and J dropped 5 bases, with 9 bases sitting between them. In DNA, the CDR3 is TGTGCCAGCAGCTTTCAACTCGGAGATACGCAGTATTTT. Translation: CASSFQLGDTQYF.

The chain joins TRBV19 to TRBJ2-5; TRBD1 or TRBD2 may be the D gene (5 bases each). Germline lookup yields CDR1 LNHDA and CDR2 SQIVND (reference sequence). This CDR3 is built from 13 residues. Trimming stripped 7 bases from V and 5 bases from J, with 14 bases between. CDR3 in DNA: TGTGCCAGTACCATGAGGGGTCTGGAGACCCAGTACTTC. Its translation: CASTMRGLETQYF.

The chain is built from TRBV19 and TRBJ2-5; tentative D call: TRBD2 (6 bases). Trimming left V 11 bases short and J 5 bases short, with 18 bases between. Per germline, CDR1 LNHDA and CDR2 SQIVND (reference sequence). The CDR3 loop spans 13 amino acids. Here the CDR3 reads CAVAGRTRETQYF. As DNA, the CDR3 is TGTGCCGTCGCGGGACGTACGCGGGAGACCCAGTACTTC.

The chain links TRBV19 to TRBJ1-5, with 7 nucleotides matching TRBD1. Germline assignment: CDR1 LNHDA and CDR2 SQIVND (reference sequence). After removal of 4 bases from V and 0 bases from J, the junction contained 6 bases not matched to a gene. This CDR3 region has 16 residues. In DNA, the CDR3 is TGTGCCAGTAGTAGGGGGACAGATCTTAGCAATCAGCCCCAGCATTTT. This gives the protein CASSRGTDLSNQPQHF.

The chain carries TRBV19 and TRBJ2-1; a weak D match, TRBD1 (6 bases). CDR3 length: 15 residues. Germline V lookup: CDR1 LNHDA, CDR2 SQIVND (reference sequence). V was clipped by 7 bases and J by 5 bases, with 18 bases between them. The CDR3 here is CASIPTSGGHNEQFF. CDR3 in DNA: TGTGCCAGTATCCCGACATCTGGGGGCCACAATGAGCAGTTCTTC.

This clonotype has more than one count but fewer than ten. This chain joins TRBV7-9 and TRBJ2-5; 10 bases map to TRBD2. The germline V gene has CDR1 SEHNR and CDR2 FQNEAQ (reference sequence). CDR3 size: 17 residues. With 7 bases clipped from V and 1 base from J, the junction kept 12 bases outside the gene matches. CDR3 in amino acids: CASNKRGASGGQETQYF. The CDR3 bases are TGTGCCAGCAACAAACGTGGGGCTAGCGGGGGCCAAGAGACCCAGTACTTC.

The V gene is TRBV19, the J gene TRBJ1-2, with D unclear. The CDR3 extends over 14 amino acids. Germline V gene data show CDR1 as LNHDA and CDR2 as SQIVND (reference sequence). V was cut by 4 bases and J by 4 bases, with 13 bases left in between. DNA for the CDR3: TGTGCCAGTAGTACGGCAGCGAGTGTCTATGGCTACACCTTC. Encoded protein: CASSTAASVYGYTF.

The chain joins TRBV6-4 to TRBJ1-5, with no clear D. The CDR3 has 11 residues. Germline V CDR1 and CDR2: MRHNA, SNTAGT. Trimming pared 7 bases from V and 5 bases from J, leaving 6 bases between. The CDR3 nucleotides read TGTGCCAGCACCCTGCATCAGCCCCAGCATTTT. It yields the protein CASTLHQPQHF.

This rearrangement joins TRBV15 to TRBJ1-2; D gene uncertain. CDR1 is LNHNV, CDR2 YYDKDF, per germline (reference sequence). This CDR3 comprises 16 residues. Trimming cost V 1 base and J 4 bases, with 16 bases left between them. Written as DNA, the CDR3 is TGTGCCACCAGCAGAGCGGTGGGTATACTAAGCTATGGCTACACCTTC. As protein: CATSRAVGILSYGYTF.

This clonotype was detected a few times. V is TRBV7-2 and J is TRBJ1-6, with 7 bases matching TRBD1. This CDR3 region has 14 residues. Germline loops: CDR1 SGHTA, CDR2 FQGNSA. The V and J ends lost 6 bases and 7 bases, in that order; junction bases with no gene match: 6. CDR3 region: CASREGTDNSPLHF. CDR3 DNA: TGTGCCAGCAGAGAAGGGACAGACAATTCACCCCTCCACTTT.

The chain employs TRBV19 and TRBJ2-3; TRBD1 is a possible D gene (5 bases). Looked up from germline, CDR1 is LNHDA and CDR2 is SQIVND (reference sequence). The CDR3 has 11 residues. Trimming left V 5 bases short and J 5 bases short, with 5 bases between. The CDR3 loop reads CASSQGDTQYF. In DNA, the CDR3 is TGTGCCAGTAGTCAGGGAGATACGCAGTATTTT.

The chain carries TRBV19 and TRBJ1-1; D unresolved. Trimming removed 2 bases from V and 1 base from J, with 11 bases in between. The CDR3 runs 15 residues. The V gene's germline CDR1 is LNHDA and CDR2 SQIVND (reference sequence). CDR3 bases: TGTGCCAGTAGTATATTAGGGCAGTCGAACACTGAAGCTTTCTTT. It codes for CASSILGQSNTEAFF.

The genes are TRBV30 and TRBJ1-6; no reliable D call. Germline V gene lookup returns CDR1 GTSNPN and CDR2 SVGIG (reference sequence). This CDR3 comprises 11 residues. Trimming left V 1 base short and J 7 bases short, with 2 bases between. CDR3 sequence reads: CAWSDNSPLHF. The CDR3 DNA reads TGTGCCTGGAGTGACAATTCACCCCTCCACTTT. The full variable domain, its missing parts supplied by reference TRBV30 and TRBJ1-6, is SQTIHQWPATLVQPVGSPLSLECTVEGTSNPNLYWYRQAAGRGLQLLFYSVGIGQISSEVPQNLSASRPQDRQFILSSKKLLLSDSGFYLCAWSDNSPLHFGNGTRLTVT.

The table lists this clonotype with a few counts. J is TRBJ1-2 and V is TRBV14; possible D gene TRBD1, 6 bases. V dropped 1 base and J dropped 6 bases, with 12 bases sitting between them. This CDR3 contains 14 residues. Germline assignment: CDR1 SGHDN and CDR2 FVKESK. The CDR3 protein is CASSQVDRRDGYTF. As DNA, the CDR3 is TGTGCCAGCAGCCAAGTAGACAGGAGGGATGGCTACACCTTC.

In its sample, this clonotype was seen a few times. CDR3 region: CASSHDTYIAGGPYNEQFF. In nucleotides, the CDR3 is TGTGCCAGCAGCCATGATACCTATATAGCGGGGGGGCCCTACAATGAGCAGTTCTTC. The chain is built from TRBV7-8 and TRBJ2-1; TRBD2 matches 11 bases. This CDR3 contains 19 residues. The trim removed 5 bases at V and 2 bases at J, leaving 14 bases unmatched. Germline V lookup: CDR1 SGHVS, CDR2 FQNEAQ.

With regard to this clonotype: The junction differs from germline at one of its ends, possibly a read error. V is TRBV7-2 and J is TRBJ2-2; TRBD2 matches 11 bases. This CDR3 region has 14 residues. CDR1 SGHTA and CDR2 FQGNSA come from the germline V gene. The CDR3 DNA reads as TGTGCCAGCAGCTTTAGCGGGGGGGCCGGGGAGCCGTTTTTT. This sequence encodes CASSFSGGAGEPFF.

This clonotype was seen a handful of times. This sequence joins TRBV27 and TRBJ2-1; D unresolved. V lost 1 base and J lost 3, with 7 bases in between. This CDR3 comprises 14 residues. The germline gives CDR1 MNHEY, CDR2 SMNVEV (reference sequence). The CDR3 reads CASSLLSDYNEQFF. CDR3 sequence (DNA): TGTGCCAGCAGTTTATTGTCCGACTACAATGAGCAGTTCTTC.

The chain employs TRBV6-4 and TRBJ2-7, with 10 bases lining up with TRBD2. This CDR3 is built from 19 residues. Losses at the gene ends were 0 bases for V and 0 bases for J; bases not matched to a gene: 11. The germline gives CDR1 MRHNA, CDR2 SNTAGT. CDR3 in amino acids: CASSDSPPELAGSSYEQYF. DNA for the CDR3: TGTGCCAGCAGTGACTCACCCCCAGAACTAGCGGGGAGCTCCTACGAGCAGTACTTC.

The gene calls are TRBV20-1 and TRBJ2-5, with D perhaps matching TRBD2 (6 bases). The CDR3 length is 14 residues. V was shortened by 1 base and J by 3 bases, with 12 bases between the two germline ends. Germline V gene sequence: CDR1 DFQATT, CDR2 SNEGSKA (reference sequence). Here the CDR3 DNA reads TGCAGTGCTAGAGTAAGTCCTAGCGAAGAGACCCAGTACTTC. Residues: CSARVSPSEETQYF.

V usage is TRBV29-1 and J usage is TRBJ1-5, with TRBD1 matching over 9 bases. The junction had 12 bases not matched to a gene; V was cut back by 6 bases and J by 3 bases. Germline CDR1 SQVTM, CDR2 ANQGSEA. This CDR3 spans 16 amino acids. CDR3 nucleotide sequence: TGCAGCGTGACCTTATCCGGGACAGGGTACAATCAGCCCCAGCATTTT. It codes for CSVTLSGTGYNQPQHF.

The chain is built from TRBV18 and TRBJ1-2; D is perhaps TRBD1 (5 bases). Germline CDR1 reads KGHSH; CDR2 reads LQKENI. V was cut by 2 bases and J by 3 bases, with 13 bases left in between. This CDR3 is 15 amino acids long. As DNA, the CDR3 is TGTGCCAGCTCACCATCTGCAGGGTTTGACTATGGCTACACCTTC. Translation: CASSPSAGFDYGYTF. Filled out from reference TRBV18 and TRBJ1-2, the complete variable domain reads NAGVMQNPRHLVRRRGQEARLRCSPMKGHSHVYWYRQLPEEGLKFMVYLQKENIIDESGMPKERFSAEFPKEGPSILRIQQVVRGDSAAYFCASSPSAGFDYGYTFGSGTRLTVV.

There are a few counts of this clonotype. The CDR3 coding sequence is TGTGCCAGTAGTAGAGGGGGAAGGAGCTTCTATGGCTACACCTTC. Translated, it gives CASSRGGRSFYGYTF. The V gene is TRBV19, the J gene TRBJ1-2, with D possibly being TRBD1 (6 bases). Per germline, CDR1 LNHDA and CDR2 SQIVND (reference sequence). V lost 4 bases and J lost 4, with 16 bases in between. The CDR3 contains 15 residues.